A single sample is the source of the 9 T cell receptor beta chains below, sequenced in a study of blood T cell repertoires in COVID-19. Assay: immunoSEQ multiplex PCR; the TCRdb copy retains only in-frame clones and omits some. This table has 20,000 to 25,000 clones, more than 70% appearing once. Specimen: peripheral blood. These receptors all stem from a man between 40 and 49 years old with acute or convalescent COVID-19.

The chain has TRBV7-3 and TRBJ1-1; 8 bases fit TRBD1. The ends lost 4 bases at V and 0 bases at J; junction bases unmatched: 4. The germline V gene encodes CDR1 SGHTA and CDR2 FQGTGA. The CDR3 runs 15 residues. The CDR3 coding sequence is TGTGCCAGCAGCTGGGGGACAGGTATGAACACTGAAGCTTTCTTT. Translating gives CASSWGTGMNTEAFF.

The genes are TRBV2 and TRBJ2-2; D is undetermined. Trimming took 3 bases from V and 2 from J, leaving 4 bases between them. Germline V lookup: CDR1 SNHLY, CDR2 FYNNEI. The CDR3 consists of 13 residues. Here the CDR3 reads CASSDSNTGELFF. The CDR3 DNA follows: TGTGCCAGCAGTGACAGTAACACCGGGGAGCTGTTTTTT.

This chain uses TRBV11-1 with TRBJ2-1; D may be TRBD2 (6 bases). V lost 1 base and J 8 bases, leaving 15 bases between the germline ends. CDR3 length: 15 residues. Per germline, CDR1 SGHAT and CDR2 FQDESV (reference sequence). The CDR3, as DNA: TGTGCCAGCAGCTTAGAGGGCAGGGCTAGCGATGAGCAGTTCTTC. Translation: CASSLEGRASDEQFF.

This chain joins TRBV20-1 and TRBJ2-7, with D perhaps TRBD1 (6 bases). The ends were cut back, 3 bases at V and 6 bases at J, with 15 bases in the middle. Germline loops: CDR1 DFQATT, CDR2 SNEGSKA (reference sequence). This CDR3 is 13 amino acids long. For the CDR3, the DNA is TGCAGTGCTAGTGAGGGCAGGGGAACCGAGCAGTACTTC. Residues: CSASEGRGTEQYF.

The chain combines TRBV5-4 with TRBJ2-3; 8 nucleotides align to TRBD2. Germline loops: CDR1 SGHNT, CDR2 YYREEE (reference sequence). J gave up 2 bases and V 4 bases, and 15 bases lay outside the gene matches. This CDR3 comprises 18 residues. The CDR3 sequence: CASSPSGGNLRHTDTQYF. For the CDR3, the DNA is TGTGCCAGCAGCCCAAGCGGGGGAAACCTACGCCACACAGATACGCAGTATTTT.

CDR3 sequence reads: CASSYAPLGSSYNEQFF. The CDR3 DNA sequence: TGTGCCAGCAGTTACGCCCCTCTAGGGAGCTCCTACAATGAGCAGTTCTTC. This chain links TRBV6-2 or TRBV6-3 with TRBJ2-1; perhaps TRBD2 as D (5 bases). Trimming stripped 2 bases from V and 0 bases from J, with 14 bases between. Germline loops: CDR1 MNHEY, CDR2 SVGEGT. The CDR3 covers 17 residues.

This sequence joins TRBV6-2 or TRBV6-3 and TRBJ2-6; 9 nucleotides align to TRBD1. The trim removed 4 bases at V and 2 bases at J, leaving 3 bases unmatched. This CDR3 region has 16 residues. CDR1 and CDR2 from the germline V gene are MNHEY and SVGEGT. Written as DNA, the CDR3 is TGTGCCAGCAGTTCGGACAGGGGAACTGGGGCCAACGTCCTGACTTTC. It is translated as CASSSDRGTGANVLTF.

V usage is TRBV6-2 or TRBV6-3 and J usage is TRBJ1-6, with 8 bases matching TRBD1. In germline, CDR1 is MNHEY, CDR2 SVGEGT. Losses at the gene ends were 4 bases for V and 6 bases for J; bases not matched to a gene: 5. CDR3 length: 15 residues. CDR3 amino acids: CASSSRGLGNSPLHF. As DNA, the CDR3 is TGTGCCAGCAGTTCCAGGGGGCTGGGTAATTCACCCCTCCACTTT.

The rearrangement joins TRBV3-1 (or the pseudogene TRBV3-2) to TRBJ2-3, with unresolved D. This CDR3 region has 12 residues. Germline V gene lookup returns CDR1 LGHDT and CDR2 YNNKEL (reference sequence). V was clipped by 5 bases and J by 2 bases, with 5 bases between them. This CDR3 is CASSSDTDTQYF. For the CDR3, the DNA is TGTGCCAGCAGCTCAGACACAGATACGCAGTATTTT.